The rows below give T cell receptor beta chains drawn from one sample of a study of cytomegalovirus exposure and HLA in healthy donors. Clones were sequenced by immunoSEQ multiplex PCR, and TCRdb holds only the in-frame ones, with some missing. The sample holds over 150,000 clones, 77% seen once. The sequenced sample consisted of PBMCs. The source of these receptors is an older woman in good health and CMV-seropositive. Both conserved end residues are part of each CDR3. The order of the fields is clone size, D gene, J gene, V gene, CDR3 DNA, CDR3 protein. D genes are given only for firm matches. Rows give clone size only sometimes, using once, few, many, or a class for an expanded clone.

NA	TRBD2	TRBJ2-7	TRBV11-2	TGTGCCAGCAGGGGCCTAGCGGGAGCTAACTCACAGTCCTACGAGCAGTACTTC	CASRGLAGANSQSYEQYF
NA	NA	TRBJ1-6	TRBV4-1	TGCGCCAGCAGCCACATAAACAGGAACCTGAATTCACCCCTCCACTTT	CASSHINRNLNSPLHF
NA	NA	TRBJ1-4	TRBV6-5	TGTGCCAGCAGTTCCGGGTCAACTAATGAAAAACTGTTTTTT	CASSSGSTNEKLFF
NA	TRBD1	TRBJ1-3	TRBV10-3	TGTGCCATCAGCAATACAGGGGCTGGAAACACCATATATTTT	CAISNTGAGNTIYF
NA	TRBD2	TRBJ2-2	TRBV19	TGTGCCAGTAGTGGACTAGCGGGGGACACCGGGGAGCTGTTTTTT	CASSGLAGDTGELFF
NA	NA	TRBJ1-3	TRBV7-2	TGTGCCAGCAGCCCCGTAAGGCGGAGAAACACCATATATTTT	CASSPVRRRNTIYF
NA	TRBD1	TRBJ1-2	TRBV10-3	TGTGCCATCAGTGAAGGACCGGGACAGGGGGTTTCCTATGGCTACACCTTC	CAISEGPGQGVSYGYTF
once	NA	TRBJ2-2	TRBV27	TGTGCCAGCAGTCTAATCAGGGCCGCCGGGGAGCTGTTTTTT	CASSLIRAAGELFF
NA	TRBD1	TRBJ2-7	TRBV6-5	TGTGCCAGCAGTCAACGACAGGGACCCTACGAGCAGTACTTC	CASSQRQGPYEQYF
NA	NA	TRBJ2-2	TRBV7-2	TGTGCCAGCAGCTTGGGGGGGGGCCCCGGGGAGCTGTTTTTT	CASSLGGGPGELFF
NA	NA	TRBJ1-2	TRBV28	TGTGCCAGCAGTTTCGGACTGAACTATGGCTACACCTTC	CASSFGLNYGYTF
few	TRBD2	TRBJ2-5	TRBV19	TGTGCCAGTAGTGTCCGACTAGCGGGAGTTTCAGAGACCCAGTACTTC	CASSVRLAGVSETQYF
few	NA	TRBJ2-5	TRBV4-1	TGCGCCAGCAGCCCCGAGGACAGTCTAAGGGAGACCCAGTACTTC	CASSPEDSLRETQYF
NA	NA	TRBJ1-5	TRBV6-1	TGTGCCAGCAGTGAAGACGTTTCTTGGCAGGGTAGCAATCAGCCCCAGCATTTT	CASSEDVSWQGSNQPQHF
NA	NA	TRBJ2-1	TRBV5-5	TGTGCCAGCAGGGGAGAGGCGGGCGGTGAGCAGTTCTTC	CASRGEAGGEQFF
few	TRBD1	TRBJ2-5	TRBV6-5	TGTGCCAGCAGTCGCCGGACAGGGGAGGAGACCCAGTACTTC	CASSRRTGEETQYF
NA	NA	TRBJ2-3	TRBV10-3	TGTGCCATCAGTGAGTCAAACAACAGGGTCACGCAGTATTTT	CAISESNNRVTQYF
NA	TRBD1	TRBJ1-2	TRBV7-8	TGTGCCAGCAGCTCAGACGGGACAGGGTCGAATGGCTACACCTTC	CASSSDGTGSNGYTF
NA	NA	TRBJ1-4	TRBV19	TGTGCCAGTAGCCTCAGGAGGAGGGGAATTAATGAAAAACTGTTTTTT	CASSLRRRGINEKLFF
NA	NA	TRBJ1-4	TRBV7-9	TGTGCCAGCAGCTATGTGGGCCGGCCGGAAAAACTGTTTTTT	CASSYVGRPEKLFF
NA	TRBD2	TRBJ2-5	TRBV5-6	TGTGCCAGCGGGGTTCTGGCGGGAGGGCCGGAGACCCAGTACTTC	CASGVLAGGPETQYF
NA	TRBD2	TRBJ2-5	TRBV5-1	TGCGCCAGCAGCTTGGGTAGCGGGCAGTACCAAGAGACCCAGTACTTC	CASSLGSGQYQETQYF
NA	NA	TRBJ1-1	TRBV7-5	TGTGTCAGAAGCTTAGCTATCATATCACCGGGACAGGGCTTCATGAACACTGAAGCTTTCTTT	CVRSLAIISPGQGFMNTEAFF
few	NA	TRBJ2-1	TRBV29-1	TGCAGCGTTGAAGTTAGGGGAAGACAGTTCTTC	CSVEVRGRQFF
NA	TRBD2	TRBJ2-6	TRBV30	TGTGCCTGGAGTGTAGCGGGAGGAATTGGGGCCAACGGCCTGACTTTC	CAWSVAGGIGANGLTF
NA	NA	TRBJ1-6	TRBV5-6	TGTGCCAGCAGGGGGTATGGGACTGGCTCCTATAATTCACCCCTCCACTTT	CASRGYGTGSYNSPLHF
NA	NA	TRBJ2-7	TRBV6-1	TGTGCCAGCAGTGAATTGGGACTTTCCCACGAGCAGTACTTC	CASSELGLSHEQYF
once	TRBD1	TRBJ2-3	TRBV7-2	TGTGCCAGCAGCCCCGCAGGGGGTGCAGATACGCAGTATTTT	CASSPAGGADTQYF
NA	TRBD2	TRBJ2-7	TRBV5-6	TGTGCCAGCAGCTTAGGGACTACCTACGAGCAGTACTTC	CASSLGTTYEQYF
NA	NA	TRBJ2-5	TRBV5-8	TGTGCCAGCAGCCCTCGCGTAGCGACTTTCCAAGAGACCCAGTACTTC	CASSPRVATFQETQYF
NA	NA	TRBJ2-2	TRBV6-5	TGTGCCAGCATGGCCGTGGGCTCCAACACCGGGGAGCTGTTTTTT	CASMAVGSNTGELFF
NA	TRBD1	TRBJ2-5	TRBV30	TGTGCCTGGAGTTTACAGGGGGCCTCTCAAGAGACCCAGTACTTC	CAWSLQGASQETQYF
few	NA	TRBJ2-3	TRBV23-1	TGCGCCAGCAGTCAATTTGCGGGGGCACAAAGGCAGTATTTT	CASSQFAGAQRQYF
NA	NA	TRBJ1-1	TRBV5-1	TGCGCCAGCAGCCAACAGGGTGGCACTGAAGCTTTCTTT	CASSQQGGTEAFF
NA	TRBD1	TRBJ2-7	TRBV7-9	TGTGCCAGCAGTTTGGGACAGGGACGCTACGAGCAGTACTTC	CASSLGQGRYEQYF
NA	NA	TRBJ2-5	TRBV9	TGTGCCAGCAGCGTAGGAGGAGGTGGCATTCGTGAGACCCAGTACTTC	CASSVGGGGIRETQYF
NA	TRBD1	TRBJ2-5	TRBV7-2	TGTGCCAGCAGCTCTGGACAGGGTCAGACCCAGTACTTC	CASSSGQGQTQYF